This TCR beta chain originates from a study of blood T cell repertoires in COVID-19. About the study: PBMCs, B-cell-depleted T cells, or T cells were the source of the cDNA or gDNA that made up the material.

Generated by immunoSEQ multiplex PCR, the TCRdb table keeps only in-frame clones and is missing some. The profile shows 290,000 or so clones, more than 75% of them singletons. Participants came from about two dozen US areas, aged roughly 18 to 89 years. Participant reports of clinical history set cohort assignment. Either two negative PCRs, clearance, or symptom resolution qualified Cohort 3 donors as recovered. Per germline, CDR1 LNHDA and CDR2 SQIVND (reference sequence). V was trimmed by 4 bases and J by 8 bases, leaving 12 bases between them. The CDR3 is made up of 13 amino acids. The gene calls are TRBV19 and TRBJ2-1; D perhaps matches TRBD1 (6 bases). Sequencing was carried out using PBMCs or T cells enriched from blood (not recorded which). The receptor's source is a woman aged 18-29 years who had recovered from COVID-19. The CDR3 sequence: CASSTPQGDEQFF. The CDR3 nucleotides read TGTGCCAGTAGTACCCCACAGGGCGATGAGCAGTTCTTC.